The clone carrying this TCR beta chain was counted many times. Its antigen is still unknown. This sample stems from a study of molecular identifiers for immune sequencing clone quantification. For the study at large: Naive CD8 RNA (around 20,000 or 99,000 cells) was divided into five aliquots, with four sequenced. Study results and caveats: Amid some 900,000 naive cells, spiked Jurkat TCR RNA from one cell was reportedly still detectable.

As CD8+CD4-CCR7+CD45RA+ cells, naive CD8 T cells were sorted. The germline CDR1 and CDR2 sequences are MNHEY and SVGEGT. The CDR3 consists of 14 residues. Trimming pared 1 base from V and 4 bases from J, leaving 7 bases between. TCRdb re-analysed the PCR reads in MiXCR, keeping a single row per CDR3 protein. The sample has around 86,000 distinct CDR3 sequences; around 20% are singletons. J is TRBJ1-4 and V is TRBV6-2 or TRBV6-3; D remains ambiguous. This receptor was taken from a human donor in good health. Some libraries in this study had Jurkat cell RNA spiked in. The specimen sequenced was naive CD8+ T cells from blood, with Jurkat cell RNA spiked in. Sample subset: FACS-sorted CD8+CD4-CCR7+CD45RA+ naive T cells. In DNA, the CDR3 is TGTGCCAGCAGTTACTTCGGGAGTAATGAAAAACTGTTTTTT. This sequence encodes CASSYFGSNEKLFF.